The entry that follows covers one TCR beta chain sequence. In its sample, this clone was seen many times. Its antigen remains undetermined. One base away there is no much larger clone; base qualities are not given. No patient had received any treatment before thyroid surgery. The study retrospectively analysed patient clinical samples collected from about 2011 to 2018 using T-cell receptor beta sequencing. The data derive from a study of metastatic and nonmetastatic thyroid tumors (dated by TCRdb to about 2020). With respect to the entire study: Repertoires were compared across peripheral blood and tumor or nodule tissue samples from malignant and benign thyroid patients.

The protocol used for the library was PCR. Sequencer: Illumina HiSeq 4000. High-throughput sequencing was used to profile the TCR beta-chain CDR3 region of each patient. Concerning the study's data processing: CDR3 differences across clinicopathological groups were used to build a classifier for discriminating distant-metastatic papillary thyroid cancer patients. The Shannon index was used to assess repertoire diversity, and the Morisita-Horn index was used to assess tumor-blood repertoire similarity. TCRdb passed the public sequencing reads through fastp at Q25 and MiXCR, retaining productive beta sequences. The V and J calls come from TCRdb's annotation, not from the publication. For this sample the table gives over 30,000 clones, of which roughly 6.8% were detected only once. Of the sample, around 45% is held by the ten largest clones. Study-wide findings and limitations: TCR beta diversity was reported as significantly higher in malignant tumors than in benign nodules, in both blood and tumor samples.

Sequenced input: blood. The receptor was derived from a female donor with papillary thyroid cancer or a benign thyroid nodule (not recorded which). Some clones in this sample may be carry-over from other donors' samples.

The nucleotide sequence reads TGTGCCAGCAGCCACGCGGCAGGGTCCAACGAGCAGTACTTC. This gives the protein CASSHAAGSNEQYF. The chain uses TRBV3-1 and TRBJ2-7; the D gene is perhaps TRBD1, from 5 matching bases. The CDR3 numbers 14 residues from cysteine through phenylalanine. Just CDR3 DNA is preserved here, 42 bases in frame from base 1. V loses 3 bases, J loses 5 bases, and the germline ends lie 14 bases apart. The germline V gene (reference sequence) gives CDR1 as LGHDT and CDR2 as YNNKEL.